Ten or more counts support the clone carrying this T cell receptor (beta chain). The record originates from a study of naive and memory T cell subsets. The library had UMIs added by 3' ligation of an oligonucleotide to TCR cDNA. The SP2 primer and nested alpha and beta constant region primers amplified ligated cDNA in four rounds. Each CDR3 protein is one row after TCRdb ran MiXCR on the 5' RACE reads. This sample has about 48,000 distinct CDR3 sequences, with around 4.7% found just once. The V gene lost 1 base and the J gene lost 5 bases, with 14 bases spanning the gap. Germline V lookup: CDR1 MGHDK, CDR2 SYGVNS. The CDR3 spans 16 residues.

The clonotype originates from a female donor in good health. The chain links TRBV25-1 to TRBJ1-4; the D is unclear. In DNA, the CDR3 is TGTGCCAGCAGTGAATCCTGGACTGCTAGGAATGAAAAACTGTTTTTT. Its protein is CASSESWTARNEKLFF.